This T cell receptor beta chain was retrieved from a study of cytomegalovirus exposure and HLA in healthy donors. Study details: A later analysis reported the same platform for the 95 to 150 validation repertoires and the 666 first-cohort repertoires.

Turning to this clone: What it binds is unknown.

The germline CDR1 and CDR2 sequences are SGHVS and FNYEAQ. Trimming removed 2 bases from V and 1 base from J, with 5 bases in between. The CDR3 totals 13 residues. Using immunoSEQ multiplex PCR, the repertoire was profiled, and TCRdb retains in-frame clones only, with some absent. Of some 170,000 clones in the sample, more than 75% were seen once. Study observations and caveats: The dataset shows that most TCR sequences were rare, while some public TCRs occurred in many donors.

Sequencing used PBMCs. The TCR originated in a woman in her twenties or thirties in good health and CMV-seronegative. V usage is TRBV7-6 and J usage is TRBJ1-1; D uncertain. The CDR3 DNA sequence: TGTGCCAGCAGCTTATCCCGGAACACTGAAGCTTTCTTT. Translation gives CASSLSRNTEAFF.